Sequencing of this T cell receptor beta chain was carried out in a study of blood T cell repertoires in COVID-19. Study in general: Whether acute or convalescent, the COVID-19 samples came from the United States, Italy and Spain.

The repertoire was sequenced with immunoSEQ multiplex PCR; TCRdb's copy has only in-frame clones and lacks some. The data contain 150,000 to 200,000 clones, around 84% of them singletons. Participants, about 18 to 90 years old, spanned fewer than 30 US areas. Assignments of participants to cohorts depended upon their own reported clinical history. Germline V gene lookup returns CDR1 KGHSH and CDR2 LQKENI. There are 14 residues in the CDR3. The ends were cut back, 2 bases at V and 0 bases at J, with 6 bases in the middle. The sequence was collected from a woman aged 50 to 60 who had recovered from COVID-19. The sequenced material came from PBMCs or T cells enriched from blood (not recorded which). The chain uses TRBV18 and TRBJ2-3; D gene unclear. CDR3 sequence: CASSPSSSTDTQYF. The CDR3 nucleotides read TGTGCCAGCTCACCAAGCTCTAGCACAGATACGCAGTATTTT.